The sequence of this T cell receptor (beta chain) was determined in a study of blood T cell repertoires in COVID-19. This CDR3 contains 14 residues. Germline lookup yields CDR1 SGHDN and CDR2 FVKESK. J was trimmed by 6 bases and V by 2 bases; bases with no gene match: 3. Data came from immunoSEQ multiplex PCR; TCRdb stores just in-frame clones and leaves some out. Seen here are 150,000 to 170,000 clones, about 86% observed once, and the top ten hold around 7.7%. This sequence originates from a man aged 45-65 years who had recovered from COVID-19. The sample comprised PBMCs or T cells enriched from blood (not recorded which). V and J are TRBV14 and TRBJ2-1; 8 bases fit TRBD1. The CDR3, as DNA: TGTGCCAGCAGCCAATATCAGGGGGCCAATGAGCAGTTCTTC. This translates into CASSQYQGANEQFF.